A selection of T cell receptor beta chains follows, all from one sample in a study of STAT5B mutations in CD4+ large granular lymphocyte leukemia. Using immunoSEQ multiplex PCR, the repertoire was profiled, and TCRdb retains in-frame clones only, with some absent. This table holds about 30,000 clones, 79% found once. Input material: CD4+ T cells from blood buffy coats. The receptors were sampled from a human donor in good health. Each CDR3 is given with its conserved first and last residue. A D gene is named only where the DNA matches it firmly. Size values are once, few and many counts, or a class for expanded clones, and some rows have none.

clone_size | j_call | v_call | d_call | cdr3_aa | cdr3_nt
NA | TRBJ2-2 | TRBV29-1 | TRBD1 | CSGSGQANTGELFF | TGCAGCGGTTCGGGACAGGCGAACACCGGGGAGCTGTTTTTT
NA | TRBJ1-4 | TRBV30 | NA | CAWRLAGSEKLFF | TGTGCCTGGAGGCTGGCAGGGAGTGAAAAACTGTTTTTT
NA | TRBJ1-1 | TRBV6-6 | NA | CASSYQGLNTEAFF | TGTGCCAGCAGTTACCAGGGCCTGAACACTGAAGCTTTCTTT
NA | TRBJ1-5 | TRBV29-1 | NA | CSVGGNNQPQHF | TGCAGCGTCGGGGGGAACAATCAGCCCCAGCATTTT
NA | TRBJ1-1 | TRBV6-1 | NA | CASSERVGGKNTEAFF | TGTGCCAGCAGTGAAAGGGTAGGGGGGAAGAACACTGAAGCTTTCTTT
few | TRBJ1-2 | TRBV15 | TRBD1 | CATSTSGQNYGYTF | TGTGCCACCAGCACATCGGGACAGAACTATGGCTACACCTTC
NA | TRBJ1-3 | TRBV30 | NA | CAWRGDMSAGNTIYF | TGTGCCTGGAGGGGGGACATGAGTGCTGGAAACACCATATATTTT
NA | TRBJ2-1 | TRBV5-6 | TRBD2 | CASSLAPGLGDLFF | TGTGCCAGCAGCTTGGCTCCGGGACTAGGGGACCTGTTCTTC
once | TRBJ2-7 | TRBV14 | NA | CASSQDSPYEQYF | TGTGCCAGCAGCCAAGACAGTCCCTACGAGCAGTACTTC
NA | TRBJ2-7 | TRBV7-2 | TRBD1 | CASSPTGYNSYEQYF | TGTGCCAGCAGCCCGACAGGGTACAATTCCTACGAGCAGTACTTC
NA | TRBJ1-2 | TRBV11-1 | NA | CASSLDATVVGYTF | TGTGCCAGCAGCTTAGATGCGACAGTAGTTGGCTACACCTTC
NA | TRBJ2-3 | TRBV7-2 | NA | CASRLVTDTQYF | TGTGCCAGCAGACTAGTTACAGATACGCAGTATTTT
NA | TRBJ2-5 | TRBV19 | NA | CASSNPGVQETQYF | TGTGCCAGTAGTAATCCAGGGGTCCAAGAGACCCAGTACTTC
NA | TRBJ1-2 | TRBV5-6 | TRBD1 | CASSAWTGGYTF | TGTGCCAGCAGCGCCTGGACAGGCGGCTACACCTTC
NA | TRBJ1-4 | TRBV27 | NA | CASSLGVRYGEKLFF | TGTGCCAGCAGTTTAGGGGTGAGGTACGGGGAAAAACTGTTTTTT
once | TRBJ2-1 | TRBV2 | NA | CASSEALNRYNEQFF | TGTGCCAGCAGTGAAGCGCTAAACCGCTACAATGAGCAGTTCTTC
NA | TRBJ1-1 | TRBV6-6 | TRBD1 | CASSYRDRMNTEAFF | TGTGCCAGCAGTTACCGGGACAGAATGAACACTGAAGCTTTCTTT
NA | TRBJ2-7 | TRBV11-3 | NA | CASSLVRGSYEQYF | TGTGCCAGCAGCTTAGTACGGGGAAGCTACGAGCAGTACTTC
NA | TRBJ2-3 | TRBV10-3 | NA | CAISYSGAQTPDTQYF | TGTGCCATCAGTTATAGCGGAGCCCAAACTCCAGATACGCAGTATTTT
NA | TRBJ2-3 | TRBV6-5 | TRBD1 | CASSPDRVTYTQYF | TGTGCCAGCAGCCCCGACAGGGTGACCTATACGCAGTATTTT
NA | TRBJ2-3 | TRBV5-1 | NA | CASSLGGADTQYF | TGCGCCAGCAGCTTGGGGGGGGCAGATACGCAGTATTTT
NA | TRBJ2-5 | TRBV5-6 | TRBD1 | CASSFGQEQETQYF | TGTGCCAGCAGCTTCGGACAGGAACAAGAGACCCAGTACTTC
NA | TRBJ1-2 | TRBV15 | NA | CATSLDRANYGYTF | TGTGCCACCAGCTTAGACAGAGCTAACTATGGCTACACCTTC
NA | TRBJ2-1 | TRBV10-2 | TRBD2 | CASSVGSGRWDEQFF | TGCGCCAGCAGTGTAGGTAGCGGGAGGTGGGATGAGCAGTTCTTC
NA | TRBJ2-7 | TRBV19 | TRBD2 | CASSIVGLAYEQYF | TGTGCCAGTAGTATAGTGGGACTAGCCTACGAGCAGTACTTC
NA | TRBJ1-5 | TRBV2 | TRBD1 | CASSPRGLENQPQHF | TGTGCCAGCAGCCCGAGGGGGCTTGAGAATCAGCCCCAGCATTTT
NA | TRBJ2-3 | TRBV5-6 | NA | CASSRPGLRTDTQYF | TGTGCCAGCAGCAGACCGGGACTCCGGACGGATACGCAGTATTTT
NA | TRBJ2-1 | TRBV9 | NA | CASSVVGGAYNEQFF | TGTGCCAGCAGCGTAGTTGGGGGGGCGTATAATGAGCAGTTCTTC
NA | TRBJ2-2 | TRBV4-2 | NA | CASSQEKGSGELFF | TGTGCCAGCAGCCAAGAAAAAGGGTCCGGGGAGCTGTTTTTT
once | TRBJ2-6 | TRBV7-2 | TRBD2 | CASSWGGSGANVLTF | TGTGCCAGCAGCTGGGGGGGCTCTGGGGCCAACGTCCTGACTTTC
few | TRBJ1-1 | TRBV9 | TRBD1 | CASSSTGQGVAEAFF | TGTGCCAGCAGCTCGACGGGACAGGGTGTAGCTGAAGCTTTCTTT
NA | TRBJ1-5 | TRBV25-1 | NA | CASQGGSNQPQHF | TGTGCCAGCCAGGGAGGGAGCAATCAGCCCCAGCATTTT
NA | TRBJ2-1 | TRBV14 | TRBD1 | CASSLQTGSSYNEQFF | TGTGCCAGCAGCTTACAGACAGGGAGCTCCTACAATGAGCAGTTCTTC
few | TRBJ1-1 | TRBV15 | TRBD1 | CATSSGGQLNTEAFF | TGTGCCACCAGCAGTGGGGGACAGCTGAACACTGAAGCTTTCTTT